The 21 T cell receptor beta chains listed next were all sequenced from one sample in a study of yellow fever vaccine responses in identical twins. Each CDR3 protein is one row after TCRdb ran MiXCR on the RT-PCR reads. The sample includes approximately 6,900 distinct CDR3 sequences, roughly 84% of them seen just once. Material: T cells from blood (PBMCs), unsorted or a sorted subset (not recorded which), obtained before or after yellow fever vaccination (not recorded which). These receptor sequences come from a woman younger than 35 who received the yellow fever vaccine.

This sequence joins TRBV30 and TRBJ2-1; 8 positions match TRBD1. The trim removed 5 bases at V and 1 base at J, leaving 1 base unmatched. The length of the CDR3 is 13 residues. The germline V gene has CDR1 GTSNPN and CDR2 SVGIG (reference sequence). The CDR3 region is CAWGQGSYNEQFF. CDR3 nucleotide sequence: TGTGCCTGGGGACAGGGATCCTACAATGAGCAGTTCTTC.

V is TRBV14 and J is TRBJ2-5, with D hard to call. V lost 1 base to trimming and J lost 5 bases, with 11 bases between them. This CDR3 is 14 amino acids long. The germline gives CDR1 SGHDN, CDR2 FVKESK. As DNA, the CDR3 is TGTGCCAGCAGCCAAGTTTCGGCTGGGGAGACCCAGTACTTC. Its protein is CASSQVSAGETQYF.

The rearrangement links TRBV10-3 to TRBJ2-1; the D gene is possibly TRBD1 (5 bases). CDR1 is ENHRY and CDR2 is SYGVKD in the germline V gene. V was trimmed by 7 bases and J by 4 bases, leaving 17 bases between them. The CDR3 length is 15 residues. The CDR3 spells CAITDTKGPYNEQFF. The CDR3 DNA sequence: TGTGCCATCACCGACACCAAGGGGCCTTACAATGAGCAGTTCTTC.

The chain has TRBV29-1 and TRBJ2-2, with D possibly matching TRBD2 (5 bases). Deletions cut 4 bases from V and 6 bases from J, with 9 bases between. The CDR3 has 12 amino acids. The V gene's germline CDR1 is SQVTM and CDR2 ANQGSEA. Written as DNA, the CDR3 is TGCAGCGTTGTCCTAGCCCCCGGGGAGCTGTTTTTT. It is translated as CSVVLAPGELFF.

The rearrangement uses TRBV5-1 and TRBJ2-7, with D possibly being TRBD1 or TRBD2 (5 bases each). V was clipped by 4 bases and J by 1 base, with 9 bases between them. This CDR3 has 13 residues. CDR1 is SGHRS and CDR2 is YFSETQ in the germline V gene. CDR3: CASSEGLSYEQYF. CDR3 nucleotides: TGCGCCAGCAGCGAGGGGTTATCCTACGAGCAGTACTTC.

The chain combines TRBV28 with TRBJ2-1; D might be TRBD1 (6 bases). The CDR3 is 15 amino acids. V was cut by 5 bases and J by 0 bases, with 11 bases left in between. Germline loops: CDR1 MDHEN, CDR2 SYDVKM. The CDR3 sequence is CASSPGTNSYNEQFF. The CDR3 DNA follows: TGTGCCAGCAGTCCCGGGACAAACTCCTACAATGAGCAGTTCTTC.

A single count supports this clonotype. The CDR3 sequence: CSARSVSGTYNEQFF. CDR3 nucleotides: TGCAGTGCTAGATCCGTTAGCGGGACCTACAATGAGCAGTTCTTC. The rearrangement joins TRBV20-1 to TRBJ2-1; 8 bases are shared with TRBD2. V lost 2 bases and J lost 2; bases outside the gene matches: 5. This CDR3 is built from 15 residues. In germline, CDR1 is DFQATT, CDR2 SNEGSKA (reference sequence).

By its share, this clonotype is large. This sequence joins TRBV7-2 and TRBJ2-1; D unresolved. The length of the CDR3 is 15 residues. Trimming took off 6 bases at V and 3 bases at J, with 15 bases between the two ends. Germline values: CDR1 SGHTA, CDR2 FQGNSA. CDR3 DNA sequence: TGTGCCAGCAGGCCATTCGTATCCCTCTACAATGAGCAGTTCTTC. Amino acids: CASRPFVSLYNEQFF.

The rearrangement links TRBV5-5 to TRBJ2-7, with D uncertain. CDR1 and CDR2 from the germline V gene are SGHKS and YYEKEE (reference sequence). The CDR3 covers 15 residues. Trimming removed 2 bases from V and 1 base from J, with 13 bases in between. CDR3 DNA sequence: TGTGCCAGCAGCTTAACAGTCTTTATTTCCTACGAGCAGTACTTC. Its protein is CASSLTVFISYEQYF.

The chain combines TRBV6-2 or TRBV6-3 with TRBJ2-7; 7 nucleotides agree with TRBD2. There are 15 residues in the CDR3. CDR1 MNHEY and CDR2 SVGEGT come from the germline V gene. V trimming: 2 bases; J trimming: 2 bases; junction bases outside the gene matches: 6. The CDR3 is CASSYGLADAYEQYF. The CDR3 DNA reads TGTGCCAGCAGTTACGGGCTAGCGGACGCCTACGAGCAGTACTTC.

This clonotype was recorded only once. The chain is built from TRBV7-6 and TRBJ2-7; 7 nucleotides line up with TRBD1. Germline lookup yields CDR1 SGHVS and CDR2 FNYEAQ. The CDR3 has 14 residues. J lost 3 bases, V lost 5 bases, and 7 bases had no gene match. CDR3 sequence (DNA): TGTGCCAGCAGCACCCACGGGACAGACTACGAGCAGTACTTC. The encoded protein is CASSTHGTDYEQYF.

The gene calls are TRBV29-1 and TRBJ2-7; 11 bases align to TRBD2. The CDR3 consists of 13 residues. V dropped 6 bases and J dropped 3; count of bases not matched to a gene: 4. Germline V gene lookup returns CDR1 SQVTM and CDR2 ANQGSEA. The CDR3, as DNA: TGCAGCGTACCTAGCGGGAGGAACTACGAGCAGTACTTC. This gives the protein CSVPSGRNYEQYF.

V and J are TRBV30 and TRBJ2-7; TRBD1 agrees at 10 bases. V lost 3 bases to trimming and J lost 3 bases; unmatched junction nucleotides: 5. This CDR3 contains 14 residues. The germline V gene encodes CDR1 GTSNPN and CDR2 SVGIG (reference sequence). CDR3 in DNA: TGTGCCTGGAGGGACCGGGACAGGGGCTACGAGCAGTACTTC. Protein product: CAWRDRDRGYEQYF.

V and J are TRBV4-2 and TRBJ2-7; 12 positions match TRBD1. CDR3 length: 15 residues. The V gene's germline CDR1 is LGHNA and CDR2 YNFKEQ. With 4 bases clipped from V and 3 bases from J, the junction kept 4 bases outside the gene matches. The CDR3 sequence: CASSRGTGGFYEQYF. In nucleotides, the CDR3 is TGTGCCAGCAGCCGCGGGACAGGGGGCTTCTACGAGCAGTACTTC.

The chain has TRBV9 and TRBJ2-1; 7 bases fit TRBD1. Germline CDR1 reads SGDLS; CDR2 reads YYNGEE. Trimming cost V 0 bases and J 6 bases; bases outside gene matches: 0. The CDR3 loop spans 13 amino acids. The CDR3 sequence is CASSVAGGNEQFF. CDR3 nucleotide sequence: TGTGCCAGCAGCGTAGCAGGGGGCAATGAGCAGTTCTTC.

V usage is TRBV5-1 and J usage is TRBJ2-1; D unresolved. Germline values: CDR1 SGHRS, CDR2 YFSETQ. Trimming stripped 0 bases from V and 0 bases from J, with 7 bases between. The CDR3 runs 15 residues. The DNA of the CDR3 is TGCGCCAGCAGCTTGGAATTTAGCTCCTACAATGAGCAGTTCTTC. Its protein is CASSLEFSSYNEQFF.

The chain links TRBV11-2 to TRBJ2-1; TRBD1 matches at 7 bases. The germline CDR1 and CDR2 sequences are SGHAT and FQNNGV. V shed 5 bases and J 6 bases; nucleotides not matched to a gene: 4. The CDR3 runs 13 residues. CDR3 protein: CASSLTGSNEQFF. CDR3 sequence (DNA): TGTGCCAGCAGCCTGACAGGGTCCAATGAGCAGTTCTTC.

CDR3 sequence (DNA): TGTGCCAGCAGTGGGGGAGCGGGACCCTACAATGAGCAGTTCTTC. Its protein is CASSGGAGPYNEQFF. V and J are TRBV6-4 and TRBJ2-1; TRBD2 matches at 7 bases. The CDR3 sequence is 15 residues long. J was trimmed by 2 bases and V by 4 bases; bases with no gene match: 5. Germline CDR1 is MRHNA and CDR2 is SNTAGT.

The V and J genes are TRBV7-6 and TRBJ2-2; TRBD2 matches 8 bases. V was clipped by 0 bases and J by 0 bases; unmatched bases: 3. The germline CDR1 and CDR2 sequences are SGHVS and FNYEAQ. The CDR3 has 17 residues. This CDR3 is CASSLALAAANTGELFF. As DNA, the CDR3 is TGTGCCAGCAGCTTAGCACTAGCGGCCGCGAACACCGGGGAGCTGTTTTTT.

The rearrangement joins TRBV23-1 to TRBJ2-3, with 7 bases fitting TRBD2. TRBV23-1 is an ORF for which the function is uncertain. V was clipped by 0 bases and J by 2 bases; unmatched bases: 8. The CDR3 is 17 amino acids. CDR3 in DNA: TGCGCCAGCAGTCAATCCCCCAGCGGGAAAACCACAGATACGCAGTATTTT. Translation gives CASSQSPSGKTTDTQYF.

This CDR3 is CASSLFDSQETQYF. The CDR3 nucleotides are TGCGCCAGCAGCTTGTTCGACAGTCAAGAGACCCAGTACTTC. V and J are TRBV5-1 and TRBJ2-5, with a possible D match to TRBD1 (5 bases). The germline V and J ends were trimmed by 1 base and 2 bases, with 9 bases remaining between them. Germline V CDR1 and CDR2: SGHRS, YFSETQ. The CDR3 is 14 amino acids.